This passage covers 25 T cell receptor beta chains from one sample sequenced in a study of T cell responses to AZD1222 COVID-19 vaccine. This table comes from immunoSEQ multiplex PCR, and its TCRdb copy is limited to in-frame clones, with some not included. The sample records 130,000 or so clones, 93% being singletons. The sequencing used peripheral blood, collected on day 0 of AZD1222 vaccination. The origin of the receptors is an adult in good health.

V usage is TRBV30 and J usage is TRBJ1-2, with D tentatively TRBD1 (6 bases). The V and J ends lost 3 bases and 7 bases respectively, with 18 bases between them. The length of the CDR3 is 14 residues. Germline V lookup: CDR1 GTSNPN, CDR2 SVGIG (reference sequence). The CDR3 coding sequence is TGTGCCTGGAGCGGGCTGAGGGGGGGAGGTGGCTACACCTTC. Translated: CAWSGLRGGGGYTF. The variable domain in full, with the rest retrieved from reference TRBV30 and TRBJ1-2, is SQTIHQWPATLVQPVGSPLSLECTVEGTSNPNLYWYRQAAGRGLQLLFYSVGIGQISSEVPQNLSASRPQDRQFILSSKKLLLSDSGFYLCAWSGLRGGGGYTFGSGTRLTVV.

CDR3 protein: CASSRDRANTEAFF. The CDR3 DNA is TGTGCCAGCAGTCGTGACAGGGCGAACACTGAAGCTTTCTTT. The chain carries TRBV27 and TRBJ1-1; 7 bases line up with TRBD1. The CDR3 loop spans 14 amino acids. Trimming took 5 bases from V and 1 from J; bases not matched to a gene: 4. Per germline, CDR1 MNHEY and CDR2 SMNVEV (reference sequence).

This clone appeared a few times. This chain uses TRBV14 with TRBJ2-1; unclear D gene. Germline CDR1 reads SGHDN; CDR2 reads FVKESK. Trimming took off 4 bases at V and 5 bases at J, with 18 bases between the two ends. The CDR3 runs 16 residues. The CDR3 nucleotides read TGTGCCAGCAGCCCCCGATACCCCAACGTCCACAATGAGCAGTTCTTC. Translated: CASSPRYPNVHNEQFF. Filled out from reference TRBV14 and TRBJ2-1, the complete variable domain reads EAGVTQFPSHSVIEKGQTVTLRCDPISGHDNLYWYRRVMGKEIKFLLHFVKESKQDESGMPNNRFLAERTGGTYSTLKVQPAELEDSGVYFCASSPRYPNVHNEQFFGPGTRLTVL.

The gene calls are TRBV19 and TRBJ1-2, with no clear D. V lost 3 bases and J lost 6, with 8 bases in between. CDR3 length: 12 amino acids. Germline V gene sequence: CDR1 LNHDA, CDR2 SQIVND (reference sequence). For the CDR3, the DNA is TGTGCCAGTAGTATCGACCCGGATGGCTACACCTTC. Protein product: CASSIDPDGYTF. The whole variable domain, remainder taken from reference TRBV19 and TRBJ1-2, is DGGITQSPKYLFRKEGQNVTLSCEQNLNHDAMYWYRQDPGQGLRLIYYSQIVNDFQKGDIAEGYSVSREKKESFPLTVTSAQKNPTAFYLCASSIDPDGYTFGSGTRLTVV.

The chain has TRBV18 and TRBJ1-2; D is undetermined. The germline gives CDR1 KGHSH, CDR2 LQKENI. This CDR3 contains 15 residues. Trimming stripped 0 bases from V and 0 bases from J, with 8 bases between. The CDR3 nucleotides are TGTGCCAGCTCACCACCGTCGTTAGCTAACTATGGCTACACCTTC. Amino acids: CASSPPSLANYGYTF.

The genes are TRBV6-6 and TRBJ2-7; 11 bases match TRBD2. The V gene end was trimmed by 6 bases and the J gene end by 2 bases; junction bases not matched to a gene: 3. The CDR3 sequence is 14 residues long. Germline CDR1 reads MNHNY; CDR2 reads SVGAGI (reference sequence). CDR3 amino acids: CASRRLAGTYEQYF. In DNA form, the CDR3 reads TGTGCCAGCAGAAGACTAGCGGGGACCTACGAGCAGTACTTC.

This CDR3 reads CSAFFQEKLFF. DNA of the CDR3: TGCAGCGCGTTTTTTCAGGAAAAACTGTTTTTT. The chain joins TRBV29-1 to TRBJ1-4; D not certain. Germline-derived CDR1 and CDR2 are SQVTM and ANQGSEA. CDR3 length equals 11 residues. V gave up 7 bases and J gave up 8 bases, with 11 bases separating them.

This clone was seen a single time. The chain combines TRBV19 with TRBJ1-1, with D hard to call. Per germline, CDR1 LNHDA and CDR2 SQIVND (reference sequence). CDR3 length equals 13 residues. Trimming took off 10 bases at V and 1 base at J, with 13 bases between the two ends. The CDR3 DNA reads as TGTGCCACCTCGGTGGGGAGGAACACTGAAGCTTTCTTT. It yields the protein CATSVGRNTEAFF. Full variable domain (outside the CDR3, taken from reference TRBV19 and TRBJ1-1): DGGITQSPKYLFRKEGQNVTLSCEQNLNHDAMYWYRQDPGQGLRLIYYSQIVNDFQKGDIAEGYSVSREKKESFPLTVTSAQKNPTAFYLCATSVGRNTEAFFGQGTRLTVV.

The V and J genes are TRBV5-1 and TRBJ1-2, with D uncertain. Trimming took 0 bases from V and 3 from J, leaving 9 bases between them. The CDR3 is 14 residues long. Germline assignment: CDR1 SGHRS and CDR2 YFSETQ. Written as DNA, the CDR3 is TGCGCCAGCAGCTTGGGTGGCACAGACTATGGCTACACCTTC. This encodes CASSLGGTDYGYTF.

This clone appeared a single time. CDR3 DNA: TGTGCCAGCAGCTCCTTAAACAGGGTCGGCTATGGCTACACCTTC. Translation gives CASSSLNRVGYGYTF. The chain combines TRBV7-9 with TRBJ1-2; a weak D match, TRBD1 (6 bases). Germline V gives CDR1 SEHNR, CDR2 FQNEAQ (reference sequence). With 4 bases removed from V and 4 bases from J, the gap between germline ends came to 16 bases. CDR3 length equals 15 residues.

This chain links TRBV2 with TRBJ1-2; D is possibly TRBD1 (6 bases). The CDR3 contains 14 residues. CDR1 and CDR2 (germline): SNHLY, FYNNEI. The V gene lost 6 bases and the J gene lost 7 bases, with 18 bases spanning the gap. CDR3 sequence reads: CASRADSPGFGYTF. The CDR3 bases are TGTGCCAGCAGGGCGGACAGCCCCGGGTTTGGCTACACCTTC. Supplemented by reference TRBV2 and TRBJ1-2, the full variable domain reads EPEVTQTPSHQVTQMGQEVILRCVPISNHLYFYWYRQILGQKVEFLVSFYNNEISEKSEIFDDQFSVERPDGSNFTLKIRSTKLEDSAMYFCASRADSPGFGYTFGSGTRLTVV.

V gene TRBV5-1 combines with J gene TRBJ1-2; D gene uncertain. V was trimmed by 6 bases and J by 4 bases, leaving 16 bases between them. Germline assignment: CDR1 SGHRS and CDR2 YFSETQ. There are 14 residues in the CDR3. CDR3 in amino acids: CASTSDVRAYGYTF. CDR3 coding DNA: TGCGCCAGCACCTCCGACGTGAGGGCCTATGGCTACACCTTC.

The CDR3 reads CASSFIGGENGYTF. The CDR3 DNA sequence: TGTGCCAGCAGTTTTATAGGGGGCGAGAATGGCTACACCTTC. The chain is built from TRBV27 and TRBJ1-2, with 7 bases identical to TRBD1. This CDR3 is 14 amino acids long. CDR1 and CDR2 from the germline V gene are MNHEY and SMNVEV (reference sequence). V was clipped by 3 bases and J by 6 bases; unmatched bases: 7.

The V gene is TRBV5-4, the J gene TRBJ2-1; 7 bases map to TRBD1. The CDR3 length is 14 residues. Germline V gene sequence: CDR1 SGHNT, CDR2 YYREEE (reference sequence). V lost 4 bases and J lost 7; bases outside the gene matches: 8. The CDR3: CASSPDRVVNEQFF. The CDR3 DNA is TGTGCCAGCAGCCCAGACAGGGTTGTAAATGAGCAGTTCTTC.

The chain combines TRBV11-2 with TRBJ2-6; perhaps TRBD1 as D (5 bases). Germline V lookup: CDR1 SGHAT, CDR2 FQNNGV. The CDR3 totals 15 residues. V was trimmed by 5 bases and J by 2 bases, leaving 10 bases between them. The CDR3 coding sequence is TGTGCCAGCAGCCTGGGGCGGACTGGGGCCAACGTCCTGACTTTC. This translates into CASSLGRTGANVLTF.

The table lists this clone with a count of one. The chain couples TRBV15 to TRBJ1-3, with D possibly TRBD1 on 5 matching bases. Germline CDR1 reads LNHNV; CDR2 reads YYDKDF (reference sequence). The CDR3 contains 15 residues. V lost 8 bases, J lost 3 bases, and 17 bases lay in between. CDR3: CATSGGVTFGNTIYF. In DNA form, the CDR3 reads TGTGCCACCTCGGGGGGAGTTACTTTTGGAAACACCATATATTTT.

This chain uses TRBV18 with TRBJ2-7; D perhaps matches TRBD1 (6 bases). V lost 6 bases and J lost 2, with 11 bases in between. In germline, CDR1 is KGHSH, CDR2 LQKENI. The CDR3 runs 13 residues. CDR3 protein: CASSQGLPYEQYF. Here the CDR3 DNA reads TGTGCCAGCTCTCAGGGGTTGCCCTACGAGCAGTACTTC.

This chain uses TRBV6-5 with TRBJ1-3; D is uncertain. The CDR3 length is 13 residues. CDR1 is MNHEY, CDR2 SVGAGI, per germline. Trimming removed 7 bases from V and 5 bases from J, with 12 bases in between. The chain's CDR3 is CASNDISRNTIYF. Written as DNA, the CDR3 is TGTGCCAGCAACGACATATCACGAAACACCATATATTTT.

The chain carries TRBV24-1 and TRBJ1-1, with D hard to call. The CDR3 contains 14 residues. The ends were cut back, 0 bases at V and 4 bases at J, with 8 bases in the middle. The germline gives CDR1 KGHDR, CDR2 SFDVKD. In nucleotides, the CDR3 is TGTGCCACCAGTGATTTGACGGGTTGCACTGAAGCTTTCTTT. Residues: CATSDLTGCTEAFF.

The chain carries TRBV18 and TRBJ1-2; perhaps TRBD1 as D (5 bases). V was shortened by 1 base and J by 7 bases, with 22 bases between the two germline ends. The length of the CDR3 is 17 residues. From germline, CDR1 is KGHSH and CDR2 LQKENI. CDR3 amino acids: CASSPLPGRSVGGGYTF. The DNA of the CDR3 is TGTGCCAGCTCACCACTACCAGGGAGGTCGGTCGGAGGTGGCTACACCTTC.

The rearrangement links TRBV29-1 to TRBJ2-7, with 11 bases lining up with TRBD2. V shed 2 bases, J shed 2 bases, and the junction held 2 bases outside the gene matches. This CDR3 contains 14 residues. Germline-derived CDR1 and CDR2 are SQVTM and ANQGSEA. The CDR3 DNA reads as TGCAGCGTTGAACTAGCGGGGGGAACCTACGAGCAGTACTTC. The encoded protein is CSVELAGGTYEQYF.

This sequence joins TRBV5-5 and TRBJ1-2, with D hard to call. CDR1 SGHKS and CDR2 YYEKEE come from the germline V gene (reference sequence). The CDR3 has 15 amino acids. V gave up 0 bases and J gave up 4 bases, with 13 bases separating them. Written as DNA, the CDR3 is TGTGCCAGCAGCTTGGAAGGTGATGTTCCCTATGGCTACACCTTC. Translated: CASSLEGDVPYGYTF.

The rearrangement joins TRBV3-1 (or the pseudogene TRBV3-2) to TRBJ1-1; 8 positions match TRBD1. The CDR3 loop spans 13 amino acids. CDR1 is LGHDT, CDR2 YNNKEL, per germline (reference sequence). After removal of 7 bases from V and 5 bases from J, the junction contained 6 bases not matched to a gene. The CDR3 nucleotides are TGTGCCAGCAACACAGGGGGGCGGACTGAAGCTTTCTTT. Its translation is CASNTGGRTEAFF.

The gene calls are TRBV5-1 and TRBJ2-7; D possibly corresponds to TRBD1 (6 bases). V lost 3 bases, J lost 3 bases, and 10 bases lay in between. Germline V gene lookup returns CDR1 SGHRS and CDR2 YFSETQ. The length of the CDR3 is 13 residues. In DNA, the CDR3 is TGCGCCAGCAGCTCCGGGACATTCTACGAGCAGTACTTC. Amino acid sequence: CASSSGTFYEQYF.

This chain connects TRBV9 to TRBJ2-3, with a possible D match to TRBD2 (7 bases). V gave up 0 bases and J gave up 1 base, with 12 bases separating them. The length of the CDR3 is 16 residues. Germline V gene sequence: CDR1 SGDLS, CDR2 YYNGEE. The CDR3 bases are TGTGCCAGCAGCGTAGTGGGAGGGGGGGGCACAGATACGCAGTATTTT. Encoded protein: CASSVVGGGGTDTQYF.